This T cell receptor (beta chain) was retrieved from a study of T cell responses to AZD1222 COVID-19 vaccine. Study-level background: Pooling was applied to second doses at about 4 or about 12 weeks.

Overall study results and limits: Clonal diversity was possibly underestimated; the donors were predominantly white British and more often female. Along spike, vaccine-associated CD4 TCRs were found throughout, with dominance at 160-218 and 743-854.

On this clone itself: The antigen is not known.

This CDR3 comprises 11 residues. V gave up 3 bases and J gave up 12 bases, with 10 bases separating them. The V gene's germline CDR1 is SGHRS and CDR2 YFSETQ. Generated by immunoSEQ multiplex PCR, the TCRdb table keeps only in-frame clones and is missing some. This sample has 65,000 to 80,000 clones, with around 87% found just once. This chain links TRBV5-1 with TRBJ2-1; either TRBD1 or TRBD2 may fit D (5 bases each). The sequencing here drew on peripheral blood, taken on day 0 of AZD1222 vaccination. The clonotype was recovered from an adult in good health. CDR3 loop: CASSSPGPQFF. The CDR3 nucleotides are TGCGCCAGCAGCTCTCCGGGACCGCAGTTCTTC.